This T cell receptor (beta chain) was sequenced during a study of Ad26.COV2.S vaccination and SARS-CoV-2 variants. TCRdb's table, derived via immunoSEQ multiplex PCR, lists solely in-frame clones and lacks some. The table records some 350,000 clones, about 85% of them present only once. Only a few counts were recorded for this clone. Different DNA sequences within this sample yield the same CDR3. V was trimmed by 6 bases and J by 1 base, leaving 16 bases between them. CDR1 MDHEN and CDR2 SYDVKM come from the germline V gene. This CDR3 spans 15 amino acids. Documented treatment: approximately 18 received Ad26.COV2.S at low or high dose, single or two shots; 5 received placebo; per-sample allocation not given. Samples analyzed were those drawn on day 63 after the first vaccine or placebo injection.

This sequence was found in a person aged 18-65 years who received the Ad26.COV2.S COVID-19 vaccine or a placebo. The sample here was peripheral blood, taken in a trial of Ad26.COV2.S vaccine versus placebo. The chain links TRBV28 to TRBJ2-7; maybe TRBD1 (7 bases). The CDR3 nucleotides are TGTGCCAGCAGCTCACCGGCAGGGGGGTCCTACGAGCAGTACTTC. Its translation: CASSSPAGGSYEQYF.